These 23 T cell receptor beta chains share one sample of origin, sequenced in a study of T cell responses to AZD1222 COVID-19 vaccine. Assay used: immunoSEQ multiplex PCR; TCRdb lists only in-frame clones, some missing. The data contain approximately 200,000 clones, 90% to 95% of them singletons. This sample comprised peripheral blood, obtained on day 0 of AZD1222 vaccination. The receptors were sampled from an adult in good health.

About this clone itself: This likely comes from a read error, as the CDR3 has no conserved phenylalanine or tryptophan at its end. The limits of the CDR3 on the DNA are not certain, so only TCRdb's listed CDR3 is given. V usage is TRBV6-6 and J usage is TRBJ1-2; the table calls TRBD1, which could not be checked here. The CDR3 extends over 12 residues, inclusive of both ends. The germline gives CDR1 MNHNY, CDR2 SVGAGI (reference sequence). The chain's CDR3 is CASSPGTGGSGY.

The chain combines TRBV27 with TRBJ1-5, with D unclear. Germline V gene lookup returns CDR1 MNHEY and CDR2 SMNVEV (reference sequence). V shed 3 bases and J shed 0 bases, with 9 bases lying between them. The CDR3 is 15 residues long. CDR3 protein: CASSFNLGSNQPQHF. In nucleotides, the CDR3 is TGTGCCAGCAGTTTTAACCTTGGTAGCAATCAGCCCCAGCATTTT.

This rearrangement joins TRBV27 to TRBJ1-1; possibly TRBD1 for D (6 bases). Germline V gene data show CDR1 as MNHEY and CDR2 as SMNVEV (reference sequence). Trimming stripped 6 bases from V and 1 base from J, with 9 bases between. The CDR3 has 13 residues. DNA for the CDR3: TGTGCCAGCAGAGGACAGTGGAACACTGAAGCTTTCTTT. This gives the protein CASRGQWNTEAFF.

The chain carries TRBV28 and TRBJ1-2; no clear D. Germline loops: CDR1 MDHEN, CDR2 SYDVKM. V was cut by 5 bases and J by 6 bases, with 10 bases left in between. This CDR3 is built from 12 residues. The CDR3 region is CASSAGVNGYTF. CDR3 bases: TGTGCCAGCAGTGCGGGAGTAAATGGCTACACCTTC.

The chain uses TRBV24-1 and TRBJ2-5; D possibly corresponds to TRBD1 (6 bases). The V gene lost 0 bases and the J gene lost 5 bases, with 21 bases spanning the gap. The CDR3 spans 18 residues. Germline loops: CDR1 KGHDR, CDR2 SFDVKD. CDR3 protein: CATSDLQGRTADRETQYF. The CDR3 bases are TGTGCCACCAGTGATTTGCAGGGCCGGACAGCCGACCGGGAGACCCAGTACTTC.

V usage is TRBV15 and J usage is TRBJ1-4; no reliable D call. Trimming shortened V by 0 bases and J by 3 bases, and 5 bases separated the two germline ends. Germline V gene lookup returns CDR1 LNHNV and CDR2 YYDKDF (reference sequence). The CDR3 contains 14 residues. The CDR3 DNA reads TGTGCCACCAGCAGAGATCTTGCTAATGAAAAACTGTTTTTT. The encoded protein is CATSRDLANEKLFF.

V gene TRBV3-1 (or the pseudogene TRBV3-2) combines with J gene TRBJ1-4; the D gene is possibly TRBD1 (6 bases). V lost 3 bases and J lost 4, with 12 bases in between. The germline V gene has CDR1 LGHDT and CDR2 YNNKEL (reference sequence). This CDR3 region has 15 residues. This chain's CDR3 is CASSQNRAINEKLFF. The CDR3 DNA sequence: TGTGCCAGCAGCCAGAACAGGGCGATTAATGAAAAACTGTTTTTT.

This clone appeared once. In nucleotides, the CDR3 is TGTGCCAGCAGTTTAGCGGGTGATTACCAAGAGACCCAGTACTTC. As protein: CASSLAGDYQETQYF. The chain links TRBV27 to TRBJ2-5, with a weak D call TRBD2 (5 bases). V was cut by 2 bases and J by 0 bases, with 10 bases left in between. The CDR3 is 15 residues long. Per the germline V gene, CDR1 is MNHEY and CDR2 is SMNVEV (reference sequence).

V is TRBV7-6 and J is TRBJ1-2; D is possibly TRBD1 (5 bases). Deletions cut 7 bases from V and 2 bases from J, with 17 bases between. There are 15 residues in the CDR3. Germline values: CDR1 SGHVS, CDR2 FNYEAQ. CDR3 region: CASTLGAGPNYGYTF. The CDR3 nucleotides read TGTGCCAGCACCCTAGGGGCAGGGCCCAACTATGGCTACACCTTC.

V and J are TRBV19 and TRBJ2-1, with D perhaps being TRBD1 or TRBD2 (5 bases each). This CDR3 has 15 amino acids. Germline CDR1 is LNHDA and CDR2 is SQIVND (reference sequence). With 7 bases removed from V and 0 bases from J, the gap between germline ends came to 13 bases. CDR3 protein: CASTPGTASYNEQFF. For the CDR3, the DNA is TGTGCCAGTACCCCCGGGACCGCCTCCTACAATGAGCAGTTCTTC.

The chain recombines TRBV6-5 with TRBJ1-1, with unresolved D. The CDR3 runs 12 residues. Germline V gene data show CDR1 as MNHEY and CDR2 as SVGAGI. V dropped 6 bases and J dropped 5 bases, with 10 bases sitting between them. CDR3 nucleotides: TGTGCCAGCAGCGACGGGTTGACTGAAGCTTTCTTT. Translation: CASSDGLTEAFF.

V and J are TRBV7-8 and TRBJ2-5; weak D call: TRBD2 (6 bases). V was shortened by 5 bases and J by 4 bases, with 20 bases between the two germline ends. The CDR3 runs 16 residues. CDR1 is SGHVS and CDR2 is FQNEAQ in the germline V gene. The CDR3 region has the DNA TGTGCCAGCAGCCCCATTGCGGCGGGACGGAGAGAGACCCAGTACTTC. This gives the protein CASSPIAAGRRETQYF. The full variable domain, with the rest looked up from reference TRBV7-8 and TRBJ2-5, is GAGVSQSPRYKVAKRGQDVALRCDPISGHVSLFWYQQALGQGPEFLTYFQNEAQLDKSGLPSDRFFAERPEGSVSTLKIQRTQQEDSAVYLCASSPIAAGRRETQYFGPGTRLLVL.

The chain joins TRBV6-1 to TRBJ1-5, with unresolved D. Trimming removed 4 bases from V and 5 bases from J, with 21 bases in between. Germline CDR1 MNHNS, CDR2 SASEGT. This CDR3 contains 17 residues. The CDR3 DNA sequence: TGTGCCAGCAGTGGACGAGCGCCCTCTCGTAGGGATCAGCCCCAGCATTTT. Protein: CASSGRAPSRRDQPQHF.

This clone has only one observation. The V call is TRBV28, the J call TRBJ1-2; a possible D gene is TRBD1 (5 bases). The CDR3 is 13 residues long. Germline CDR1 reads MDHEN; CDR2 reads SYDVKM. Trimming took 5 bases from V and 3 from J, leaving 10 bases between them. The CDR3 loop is CASSLSTDYGYTF. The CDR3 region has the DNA TGTGCCAGCAGTCTATCGACAGACTATGGCTACACCTTC.

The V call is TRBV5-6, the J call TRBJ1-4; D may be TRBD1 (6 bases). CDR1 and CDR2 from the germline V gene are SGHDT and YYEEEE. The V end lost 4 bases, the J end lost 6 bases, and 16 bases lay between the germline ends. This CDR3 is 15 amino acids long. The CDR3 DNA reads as TGTGCCAGCAGCACTCGGGGGGCGCTTTATGAAAAACTGTTTTTT. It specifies CASSTRGALYEKLFF.

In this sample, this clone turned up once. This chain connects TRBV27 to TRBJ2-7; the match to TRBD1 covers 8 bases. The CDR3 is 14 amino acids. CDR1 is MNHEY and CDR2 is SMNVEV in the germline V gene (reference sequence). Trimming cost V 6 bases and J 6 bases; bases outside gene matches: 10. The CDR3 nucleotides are TGTGCCAGCAGCTTTGGCAGGGGGCTTATCGAGCAGTACTTC. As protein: CASSFGRGLIEQYF.

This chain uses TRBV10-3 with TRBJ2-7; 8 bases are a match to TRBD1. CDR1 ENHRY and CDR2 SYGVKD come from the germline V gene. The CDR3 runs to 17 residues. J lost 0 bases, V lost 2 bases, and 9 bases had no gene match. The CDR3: CAISEDRTGLSSYEQYF. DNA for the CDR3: TGTGCCATCAGTGAGGATCGGACAGGGTTAAGCTCCTACGAGCAGTACTTC.

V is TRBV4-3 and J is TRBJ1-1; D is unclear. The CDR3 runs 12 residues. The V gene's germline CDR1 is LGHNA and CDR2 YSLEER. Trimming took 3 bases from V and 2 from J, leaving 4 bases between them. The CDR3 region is CASSHGNTEAFF. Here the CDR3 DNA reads TGCGCCAGCAGCCACGGTAACACTGAAGCTTTCTTT.

The CDR3 region is CASSGAGGSSSGKLFF. CDR3 nucleotide sequence: TGTGCCAGCTCTGGGGCGGGCGGGTCGAGCAGCGGAAAACTGTTTTTT. The chain uses TRBV2 and TRBJ1-4, with D maybe TRBD1 (5 bases). The germline V gene encodes CDR1 SNHLY and CDR2 FYNNEI. Trimming removed 8 bases from V and 10 bases from J, with 26 bases in between. The CDR3 has 16 residues. Combining the CDR3 with reference TRBV2 and TRBJ1-4 gives the whole variable domain EPEVTQTPSHQVTQMGQEVILRCVPISNHLYFYWYRQILGQKVEFLVSFYNNEISEKSEIFDDQFSVERPDGSNFTLKIRSTKLEDSAMYFCASSGAGGSSSGKLFFGSGTQLSVL.

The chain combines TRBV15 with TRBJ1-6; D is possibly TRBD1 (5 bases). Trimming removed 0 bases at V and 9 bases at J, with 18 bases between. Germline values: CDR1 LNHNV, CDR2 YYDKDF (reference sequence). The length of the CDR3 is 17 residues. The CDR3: CATSRERSAPRGSPLHF. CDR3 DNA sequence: TGTGCCACCAGCAGAGAAAGATCGGCGCCAAGGGGTTCACCCCTCCACTTT. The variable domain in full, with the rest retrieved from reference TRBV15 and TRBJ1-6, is DAMVIQNPRYQVTQFGKPVTLSCSQTLNHNVMYWYQQKSSQAPKLLFHYYDKDFNNEADTPDNFQSRRPNTSFCFLDIRSPGLGDTAMYLCATSRERSAPRGSPLHFGNGTRLTVT.

CDR3 sequence reads: CAWSVFGGSGYTF. DNA of the CDR3: TGTGCCTGGAGTGTATTTGGGGGTAGTGGCTACACCTTC. The J gene is TRBJ1-2, the V gene TRBV30; TRBD1 is a possible D gene (5 bases). Between the trimmed V and J ends, which lost 0 bases and 7 bases, there was a span of 12 bases. Germline V lookup: CDR1 GTSNPN, CDR2 SVGIG (reference sequence). This CDR3 spans 13 amino acids.

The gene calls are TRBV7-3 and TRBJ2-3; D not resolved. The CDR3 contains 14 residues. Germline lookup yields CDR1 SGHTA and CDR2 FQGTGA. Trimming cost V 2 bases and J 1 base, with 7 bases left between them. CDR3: CASSLGMGTDTQYF. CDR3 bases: TGTGCCAGCAGCTTAGGGATGGGCACAGATACGCAGTATTTT.

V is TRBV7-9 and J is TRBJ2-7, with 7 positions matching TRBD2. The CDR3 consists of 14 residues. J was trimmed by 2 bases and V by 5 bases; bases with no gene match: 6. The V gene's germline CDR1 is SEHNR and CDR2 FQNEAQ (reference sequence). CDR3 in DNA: TGTGCCAGCAGCCTAGGACTAGTACCCTACGAGCAGTACTTC. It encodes CASSLGLVPYEQYF.